The T cell receptor (beta chain) described here comes from a study of PD-L1 blockade in urothelial cancer. General study results and limits: Below-median pretreatment blood TCR clonality was associated with improved progression-free and overall survival.

V lost 2 bases, J lost 6 bases, and 15 bases lay in between. This CDR3 spans 14 amino acids. In germline, CDR1 is SGHKS, CDR2 YYEKEE (reference sequence). Generated by immunoSEQ multiplex PCR, the TCRdb table keeps only in-frame clones and is missing some. The repertoire includes around 110,000 clones, 80% to 95% of them detected once, and 3% to 4.5% sits in the top ten. On this clone: Its antigen remains unidentified.

Time point: peripheral blood 6 weeks after treatment start. Source: PBMCs, taken around atezolizumab (anti-PD-L1) treatment. V is TRBV5-5 and J is TRBJ2-7, with D maybe TRBD1 (7 bases). The sequence came from a man in his 60s with urothelial cancer. The CDR3 DNA follows: TGTGCCAGCAGCTTCGGCAGGGGGGAAGCCGAGCAGTACTTC. Its translation is CASSFGRGEAEQYF.